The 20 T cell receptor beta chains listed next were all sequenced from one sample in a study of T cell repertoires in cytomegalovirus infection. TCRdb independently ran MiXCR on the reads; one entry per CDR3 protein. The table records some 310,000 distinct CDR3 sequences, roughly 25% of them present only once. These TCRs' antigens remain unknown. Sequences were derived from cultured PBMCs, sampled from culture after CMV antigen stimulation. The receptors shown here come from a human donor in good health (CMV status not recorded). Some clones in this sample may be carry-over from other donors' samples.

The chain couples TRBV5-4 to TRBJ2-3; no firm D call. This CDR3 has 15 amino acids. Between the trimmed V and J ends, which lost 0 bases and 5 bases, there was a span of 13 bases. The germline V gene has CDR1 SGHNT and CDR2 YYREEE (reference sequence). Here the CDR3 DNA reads TGTGCCAGCAGCTTGGAGTCGGCGTGGGGAGATACGCAGTATTTT. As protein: CASSLESAWGDTQYF.

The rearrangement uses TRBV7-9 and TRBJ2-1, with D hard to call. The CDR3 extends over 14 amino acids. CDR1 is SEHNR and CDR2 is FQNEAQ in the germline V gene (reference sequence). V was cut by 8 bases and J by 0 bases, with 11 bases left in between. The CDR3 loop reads CASGNRSSYNEQFF. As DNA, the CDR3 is TGTGCCAGCGGTAATCGAAGCTCCTACAATGAGCAGTTCTTC.

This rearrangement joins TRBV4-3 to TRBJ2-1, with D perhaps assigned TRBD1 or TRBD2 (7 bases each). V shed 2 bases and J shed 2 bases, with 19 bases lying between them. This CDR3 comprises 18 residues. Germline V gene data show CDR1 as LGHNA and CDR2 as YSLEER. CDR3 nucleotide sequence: TGCGCCAGCAGCCAAATGCTCCCAGGGGGGGGGACCTACAATGAGCAGTTCTTC. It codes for CASSQMLPGGGTYNEQFF.

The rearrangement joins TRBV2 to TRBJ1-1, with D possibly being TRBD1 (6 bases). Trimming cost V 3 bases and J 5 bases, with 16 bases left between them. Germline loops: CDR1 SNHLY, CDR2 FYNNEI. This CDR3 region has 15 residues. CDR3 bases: TGTGCCAGCAGTGACGACAGGATTCCGGGTACTGAAGCTTTCTTT. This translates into CASSDDRIPGTEAFF.

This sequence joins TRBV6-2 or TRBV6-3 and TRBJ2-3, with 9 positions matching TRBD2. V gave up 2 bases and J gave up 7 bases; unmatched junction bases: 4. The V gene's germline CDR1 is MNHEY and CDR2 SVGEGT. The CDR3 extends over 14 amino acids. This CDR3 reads CASSYGGRVYTQYF. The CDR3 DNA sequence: TGTGCCAGCAGTTACGGCGGGAGGGTGTATACGCAGTATTTT.

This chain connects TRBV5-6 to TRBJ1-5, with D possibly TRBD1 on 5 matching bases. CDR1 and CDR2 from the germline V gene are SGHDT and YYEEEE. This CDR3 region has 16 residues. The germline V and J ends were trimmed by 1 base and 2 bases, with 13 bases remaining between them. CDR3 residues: CASSLTTGAGNQPQHF. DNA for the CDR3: TGTGCCAGCAGCTTGACCACCGGGGCGGGCAATCAGCCCCAGCATTTT.

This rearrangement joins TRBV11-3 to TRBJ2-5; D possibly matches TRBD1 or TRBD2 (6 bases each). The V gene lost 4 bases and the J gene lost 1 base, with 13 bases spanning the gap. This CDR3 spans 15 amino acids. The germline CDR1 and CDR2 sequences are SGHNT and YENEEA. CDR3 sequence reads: CASSYNGGSQETQYF. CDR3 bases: TGTGCCAGCAGCTATAACGGGGGCAGCCAAGAGACCCAGTACTTC.

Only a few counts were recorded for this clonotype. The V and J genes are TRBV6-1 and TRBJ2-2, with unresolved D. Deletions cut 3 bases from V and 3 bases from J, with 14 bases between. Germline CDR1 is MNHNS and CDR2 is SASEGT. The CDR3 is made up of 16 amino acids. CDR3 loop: CASSDRISLDTGELFF. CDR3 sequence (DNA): TGTGCCAGCAGTGATCGGATCTCCCTTGACACCGGGGAGCTGTTTTTT.

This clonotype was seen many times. The CDR3 DNA sequence: TGTGCCAGCAGTGCCTCAGGGGACAATGAGCAGTTCTTC. Protein product: CASSASGDNEQFF. The chain has TRBV6-1 and TRBJ2-1; D is possibly TRBD1 (6 bases). Germline CDR1 MNHNS, CDR2 SASEGT. With 4 bases removed from V and 5 bases from J, the gap between germline ends came to 9 bases. The CDR3 length is 13 residues.

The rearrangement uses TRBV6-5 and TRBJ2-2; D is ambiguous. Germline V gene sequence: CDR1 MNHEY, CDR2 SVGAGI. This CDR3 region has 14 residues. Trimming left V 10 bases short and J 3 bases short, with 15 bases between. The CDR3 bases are TGTGCCACCCTAAGGGCAGGATACACCGGGGAGCTGTTTTTT. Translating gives CATLRAGYTGELFF.

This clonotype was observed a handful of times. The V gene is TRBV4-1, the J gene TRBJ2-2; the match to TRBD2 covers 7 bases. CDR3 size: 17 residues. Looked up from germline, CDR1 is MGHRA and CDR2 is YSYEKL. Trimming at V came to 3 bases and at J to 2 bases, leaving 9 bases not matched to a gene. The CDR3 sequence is CASSHPRAGPNTGELFF. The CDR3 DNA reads TGCGCCAGCAGCCACCCGAGAGCGGGACCCAACACCGGGGAGCTGTTTTTT.

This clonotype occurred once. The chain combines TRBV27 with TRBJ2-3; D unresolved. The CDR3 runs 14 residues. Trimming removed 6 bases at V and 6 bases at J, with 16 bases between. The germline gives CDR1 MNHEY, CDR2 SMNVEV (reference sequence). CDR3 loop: CASRPKSLSDTQYF. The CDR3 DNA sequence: TGTGCCAGCAGGCCCAAGTCCCTGTCGGATACGCAGTATTTT.

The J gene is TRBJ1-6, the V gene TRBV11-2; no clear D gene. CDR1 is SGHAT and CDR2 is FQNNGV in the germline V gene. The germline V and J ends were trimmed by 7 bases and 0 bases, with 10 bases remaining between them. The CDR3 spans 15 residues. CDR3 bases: TGTGCCAGCACCTTGATTAGCTCCTATAATTCACCCCTCCACTTT. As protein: CASTLISSYNSPLHF.

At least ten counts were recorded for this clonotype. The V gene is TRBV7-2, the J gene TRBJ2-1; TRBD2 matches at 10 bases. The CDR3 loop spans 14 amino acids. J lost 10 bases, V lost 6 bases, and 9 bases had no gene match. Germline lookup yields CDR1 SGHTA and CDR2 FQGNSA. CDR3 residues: CASRRSGGAFEQFF. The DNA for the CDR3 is TGTGCCAGCAGACGGAGCGGGGGGGCCTTCGAGCAGTTCTTC.

This chain's CDR3 is CASLRPGDSVGYTF. DNA for the CDR3: TGTGCCAGTTTAAGGCCAGGGGACTCCGTGGGCTACACCTTC. V usage is TRBV12-3 or TRBV12-4 and J usage is TRBJ1-2; D is perhaps TRBD1 (6 bases). The CDR3 is made up of 14 amino acids. Between the trimmed V and J ends, which lost 9 bases and 8 bases, there was a span of 22 bases.

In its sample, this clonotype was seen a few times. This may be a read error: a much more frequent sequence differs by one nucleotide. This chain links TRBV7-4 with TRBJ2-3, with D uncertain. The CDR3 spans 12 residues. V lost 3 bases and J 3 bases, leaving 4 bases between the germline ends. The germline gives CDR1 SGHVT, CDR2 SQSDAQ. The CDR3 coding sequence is TGTGCCAGCAGCTTTGATACAGATACGCAGTATTTT. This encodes CASSFDTDTQYF.

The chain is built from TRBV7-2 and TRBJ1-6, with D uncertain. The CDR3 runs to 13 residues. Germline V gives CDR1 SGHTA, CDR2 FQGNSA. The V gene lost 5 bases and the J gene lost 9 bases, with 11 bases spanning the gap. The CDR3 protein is CASSKGSSSPLHF. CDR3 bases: TGTGCCAGCAGCAAAGGGTCGAGTTCACCCCTCCACTTT.

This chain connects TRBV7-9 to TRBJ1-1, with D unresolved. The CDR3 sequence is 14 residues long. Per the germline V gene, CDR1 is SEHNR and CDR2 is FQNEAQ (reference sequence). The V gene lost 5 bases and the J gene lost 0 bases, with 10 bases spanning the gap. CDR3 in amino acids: CASSTDLVNTEAFF. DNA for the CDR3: TGTGCCAGCAGCACCGACCTTGTGAACACTGAAGCTTTCTTT.

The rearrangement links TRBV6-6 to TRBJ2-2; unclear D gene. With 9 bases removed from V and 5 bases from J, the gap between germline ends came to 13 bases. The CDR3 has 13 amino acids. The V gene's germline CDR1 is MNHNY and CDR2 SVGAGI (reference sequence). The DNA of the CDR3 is TGTGCCAGAGAGATGATTGGAACCGGGGAGCTGTTTTTT. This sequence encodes CAREMIGTGELFF.

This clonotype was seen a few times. Here the CDR3 reads CASSENRGRAEAFF. CDR3 bases: TGTGCCAGCAGTGAAAACCGCGGGAGAGCTGAAGCTTTCTTT. The rearrangement uses TRBV6-1 and TRBJ1-1; D ambiguous. CDR1 and CDR2 from the germline V gene are MNHNS and SASEGT. The V end was cut by 2 bases, the J end by 6 bases, with 13 bases between. The CDR3 covers 14 residues.